This record looks at one T cell receptor (beta chain) sequence and its context. Its antigen remains unknown. These data are taken from a study of T cell responses to AZD1222 COVID-19 vaccine. V dropped 3 bases and J dropped 0 bases, with 9 bases sitting between them. The CDR3 has 15 amino acids. Germline lookup yields CDR1 KGHSH and CDR2 LQKENI. TCRdb's copy holds only in-frame clones and misses some; the assay was immunoSEQ multiplex PCR. The sample consists of roughly 50,000 clones, around 92% of them appearing once. The study's findings and limits: Per reports, nearly half of all spike-specific TCRs target regions that are unmutated in variants. Spike-specific TCR breadth and depth grew following two AZD1222 doses.

This sequence originates from an adult in good health. Sample: peripheral blood, taken on day 0 of AZD1222 vaccination. The chain links TRBV18 to TRBJ1-5; D might be TRBD1 (5 bases). CDR3 protein: CASSPSTVSNQPQHF. CDR3 bases: TGTGCCAGCTCACCCTCGACAGTTAGCAATCAGCCCCAGCATTTT.